The TCR beta chain under discussion was sequenced for a study of blood T cell repertoires in COVID-19. Study overall: The cDNA or gDNA used as material had been derived from T cells, B-cell-depleted T cells, or PBMCs.

J was trimmed by 5 bases and V by 7 bases; bases with no gene match: 8. CDR3 length: 14 amino acids. Germline CDR1 and CDR2: MDHEN and SYDVKM. Original processing methods: The assay estimated nucleated cells by amplifying reference gene primers. TCRdb's table, derived via immunoSEQ multiplex PCR, lists solely in-frame clones and lacks some. V and J calls and clone size are as listed in that table; D and trimming were resolved from the DNA. The table has about 44,000 clones, roughly four fifths seen once. This clonotype was obtained from a human donor in a cohort sampled during active COVID-19. The sample was peripheral blood. The rearrangement uses TRBV28 and TRBJ1-1; 9 positions agree with TRBD1. This chain's CDR3 is CASTIGQGMTEAFF. The CDR3 DNA follows: TGTGCCAGCACCATCGGACAGGGGATGACTGAAGCTTTCTTT.